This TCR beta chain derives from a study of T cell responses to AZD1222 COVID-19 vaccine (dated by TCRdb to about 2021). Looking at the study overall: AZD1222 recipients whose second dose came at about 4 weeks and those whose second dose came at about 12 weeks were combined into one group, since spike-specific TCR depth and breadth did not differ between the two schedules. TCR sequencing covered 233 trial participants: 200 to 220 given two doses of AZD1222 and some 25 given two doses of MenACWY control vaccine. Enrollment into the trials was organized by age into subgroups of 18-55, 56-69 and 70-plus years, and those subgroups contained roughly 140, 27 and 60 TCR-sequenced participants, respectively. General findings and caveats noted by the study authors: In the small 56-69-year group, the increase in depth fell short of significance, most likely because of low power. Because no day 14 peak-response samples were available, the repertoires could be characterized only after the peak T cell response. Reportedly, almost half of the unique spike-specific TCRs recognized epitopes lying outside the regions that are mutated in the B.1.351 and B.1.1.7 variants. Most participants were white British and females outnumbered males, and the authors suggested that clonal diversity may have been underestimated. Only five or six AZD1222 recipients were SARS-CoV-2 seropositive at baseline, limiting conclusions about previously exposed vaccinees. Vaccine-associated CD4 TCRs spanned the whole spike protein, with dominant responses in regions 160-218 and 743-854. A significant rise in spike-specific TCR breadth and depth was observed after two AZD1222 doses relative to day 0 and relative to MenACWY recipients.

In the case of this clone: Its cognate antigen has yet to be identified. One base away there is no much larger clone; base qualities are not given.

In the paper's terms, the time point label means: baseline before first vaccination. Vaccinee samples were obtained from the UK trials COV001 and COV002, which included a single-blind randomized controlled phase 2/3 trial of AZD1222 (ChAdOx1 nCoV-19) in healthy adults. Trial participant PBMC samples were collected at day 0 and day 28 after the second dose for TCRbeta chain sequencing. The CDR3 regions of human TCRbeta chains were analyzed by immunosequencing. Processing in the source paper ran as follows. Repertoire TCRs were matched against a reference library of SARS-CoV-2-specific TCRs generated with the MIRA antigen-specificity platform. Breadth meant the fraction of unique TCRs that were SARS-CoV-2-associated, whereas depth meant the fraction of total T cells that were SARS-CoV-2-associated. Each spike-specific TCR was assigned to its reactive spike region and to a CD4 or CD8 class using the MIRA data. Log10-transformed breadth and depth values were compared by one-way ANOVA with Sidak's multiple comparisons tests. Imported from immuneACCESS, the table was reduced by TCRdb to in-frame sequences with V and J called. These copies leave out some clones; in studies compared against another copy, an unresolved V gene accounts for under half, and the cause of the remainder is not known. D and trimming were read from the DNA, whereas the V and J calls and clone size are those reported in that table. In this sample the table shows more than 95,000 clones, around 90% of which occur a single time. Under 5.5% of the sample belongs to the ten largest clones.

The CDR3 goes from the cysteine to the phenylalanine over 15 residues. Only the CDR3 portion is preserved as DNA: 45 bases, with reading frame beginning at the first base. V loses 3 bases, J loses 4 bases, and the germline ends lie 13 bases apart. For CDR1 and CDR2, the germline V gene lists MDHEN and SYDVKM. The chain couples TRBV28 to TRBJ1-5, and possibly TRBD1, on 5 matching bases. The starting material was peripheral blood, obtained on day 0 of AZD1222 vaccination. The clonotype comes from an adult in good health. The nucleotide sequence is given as TGTGCCAGCAGTTTTGGGGGTTTCGGGAATCAGCCCCAGCATTTT. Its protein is CASSFGGFGNQPQHF.